The rows below give T cell receptor beta chains drawn from one sample of a study of CD8 T cells in ankylosing spondylitis. TCRdb itself ran the 5' RACE reads through MiXCR, one entry per CDR3 protein. The top ten hold almost 7% of the sample, which has about 500,000 distinct CDR3 sequences, roughly an eighth seen once. The sequenced material came from blood, either unsorted or a sorted T cell fraction (not recorded which). The receptors originated from a male donor with ankylosing spondylitis. Both conserved end residues are part of each CDR3. The D gene is left open where the match is weak. Only some rows state a clone size, as once, few, many or a class for expanded clones.

V gene	clone size	J gene	D gene	CDR3 DNA	CDR3 protein
TRBV19	NA	TRBJ2-5	NA	TGTGCCAGTAGTAAGGAGCGGGCGTTCGAGACCCAGTACTTC	CASSKERAFETQYF
TRBV29-1	NA	TRBJ2-7	NA	TGCAGCGTTGGGGTTCAGGGACATGGTGAGCAGTACTTC	CSVGVQGHGEQYF
TRBV20-1	many	TRBJ1-6	NA	TGCAGTGCTGCCGGGAATAATTCACCCCTCCACTTT	CSAAGNNSPLHF
TRBV11-2	few	TRBJ1-1	TRBD1	TGTGCCAGCAGTAAGGGGCGTACAGGGGGAAAAGTGACTGAAGCTTTCTTT	CASSKGRTGGKVTEAFF
TRBV5-1	many	TRBJ2-1	TRBD2	TGCGCCAGCAGCTACAGCGGGACTAGCGGGACCAATGAGCAGTTCTTC	CASSYSGTSGTNEQFF
TRBV29-1	many	TRBJ1-2	NA	TGCAGCGTTGCAATCGAAAGGGGCTACACCTTC	CSVAIERGYTF
TRBV7-9	many	TRBJ2-1	NA	TGTGCCAGCAGCCCACAGGGACATGAGCAGTTCTTC	CASSPQGHEQFF
TRBV7-2	NA	TRBJ2-3	NA	TGTGCCAGCAGCCCTCGGGCGGGAATCACAGATACGCAGTATTTT	CASSPRAGITDTQYF
TRBV20-1	NA	TRBJ2-3	TRBD2	TGCAGTGCTCCGACTAGCGGGGTCACAGATACGCAGTATTTT	CSAPTSGVTDTQYF
TRBV12-3/TRBV12-4	few	TRBJ1-2	NA	TGTGCCAGCAGTTTAAGTCTAAGGGGCTGGGGCTACACCTTC	CASSLSLRGWGYTF
TRBV27	few	TRBJ2-7	NA	TGTGCCAGCGATTCGCGGCGGATAAGGAAGTGCGAGCAGTACTTC	CASDSRRIRKCEQYF
TRBV14	many	TRBJ2-1	NA	TGTGCCAGCAGCCAAATCGGACGGGGCTTTGCGGTTGAGCAGTTCTTC	CASSQIGRGFAVEQFF
TRBV7-9	many	TRBJ1-1	NA	TGTGCCAGCAGCCCAGGGGTTGAAGCTTTCTTT	CASSPGVEAFF
TRBV29-1	few	TRBJ2-7	TRBD1	TGCAGCGTGGGGGACAGGGGATCCTACGAGCAGTACTTC	CSVGDRGSYEQYF
TRBV2	many	TRBJ2-2	TRBD1	TGTGCCAGCAGTGGTCTGGGACAGGTCGCCGGGGAGCTGTTTTTT	CASSGLGQVAGELFF
TRBV12-3/TRBV12-4	many	TRBJ1-2	NA	TGTGCCAGCAGTAGGCGGGACATCGGACGGGATGGCTACACCTTC	CASSRRDIGRDGYTF
TRBV7-6	NA	TRBJ1-3	NA	TGTGCCAGCAGCTTAGGATTGGCTGACACCATATATTTT	CASSLGLADTIYF
TRBV4-1	few	TRBJ1-1	NA	TGCGCCAGCAGCCAAGATAAGGGAACTGAAGCTTTCTTT	CASSQDKGTEAFF
TRBV15	many	TRBJ1-5	NA	TGTGCCACCAGCAGGCCCCAGAGGGGTACGATTCAGCCCCAGCATTTT	CATSRPQRGTIQPQHF
TRBV7-9	NA	TRBJ2-3	NA	TGTGCCAGCAGCCCACCCAGGGGGACTAGCACAGATACGCAGTATTTT	CASSPPRGTSTDTQYF
TRBV5-1	NA	TRBJ2-1	NA	TGCGCCAGCAGCTTGGAGGCCACAAACGGCAATGAGCAGTTCTTC	CASSLEATNGNEQFF
TRBV7-9	few	TRBJ2-3	TRBD2	TGTGCCAGCAGCTCCTCTGCCAGCGGGATGGGCACAGATACGCAGTATTTT	CASSSSASGMGTDTQYF
TRBV27	NA	TRBJ1-1	NA	TGTGCCAGCAGTTTATCGAGGTGGGGACTCGAAGCTTTCTTT	CASSLSRWGLEAFF
TRBV12-3/TRBV12-4	few	TRBJ1-6	NA	TGTGCCAGTTCGCGTGGGGGGGGATTTACTCTTTATAATTCACCCCTCCACTTT	CASSRGGGFTLYNSPLHF
TRBV15	few	TRBJ1-1	NA	TGTGCCACCAGCAGAGTGCACGGAGAGAACACTGAAGCTTTCTTT	CATSRVHGENTEAFF
TRBV3-1	few	TRBJ1-1	NA	TGTGCCAGCAGCCGTAACGGGCCCACTGAAGTTTTCTTT	CASSRNGPTEVFF
TRBV20-1	once	TRBJ2-2	TRBD2	TGCTGTGCCGGCCGAAATAGCGGGAGGCGAACCGGGGAGCTGTTTTTT	CCAGRNSGRRTGELFF
TRBV4-2	NA	TRBJ1-1	NA	TGTGCCAGCAGCCATCCGGGAAACACTGAAGCTTTCTTT	CASSHPGNTEAFF
TRBV12-3/TRBV12-4	NA	TRBJ1-2	TRBD1	TGTGCCAGCAGTTTGGACAGGGGGCCTTTTATCTATGGCTACACCTTC	CASSLDRGPFIYGYTF
TRBV2	few	TRBJ1-2	NA	TGTGCCAGCCGGACTTCCCCCAACTATGGCTACACCTTC	CASRTSPNYGYTF
TRBV20-1	few	TRBJ1-5	NA	TGCAGTGCTAGAGTCGGGAATAGCAATCAGCCCCAGCATTTT	CSARVGNSNQPQHF
TRBV3-1	many	TRBJ2-7	NA	TGTGCCAGCAGCCTCGGATATCTCTACGAGCAGTACTTC	CASSLGYLYEQYF
TRBV4-1	few	TRBJ1-2	TRBD1	TGCGCCAGTACTTTAGTTTGGGGACAGGGCCTCTATGGCTACACCTTC	CASTLVWGQGLYGYTF
TRBV7-9	NA	TRBJ2-1	TRBD2	TGTGCCAGCAGCTTAGGAGCTAGCGGCTTCCGGGAGCAGTTCTTC	CASSLGASGFREQFF
TRBV16	many	TRBJ1-1	NA	TGTGCCAGCAGCCAATCTTGGGAAAGGGCTGAAGCTTTCTTT	CASSQSWERAEAFF
TRBV5-1	NA	TRBJ1-2	NA	TGCGCCAGCACAGGGGCAGGGTATGGCTACACCTTC	CASTGAGYGYTF
TRBV7-8	NA	TRBJ2-1	TRBD2	TGTGCCAGCAGCTTAACGACTAGCGGATTCAATGAGCAGTTCTTC	CASSLTTSGFNEQFF
TRBV6-1	NA	TRBJ1-1	TRBD1	TGTGCCAGCAGTGAAGGGACAGGGGAGGTCACTGAAGCTTTCTTT	CASSEGTGEVTEAFF
TRBV7-9	many	TRBJ1-2	TRBD1	TGTGCCAGCAGCCAACAGGGGGCTAGCTATGGCTACACCTTC	CASSQQGASYGYTF
TRBV7-9	few	TRBJ2-7	TRBD2	TGTGCCAGCAGCTTAAGTTCGGGAGGGGAGTCCTACGAGCAGTACTTC	CASSLSSGGESYEQYF
TRBV18	NA	TRBJ2-1	NA	TGTGCCAGCTCAGGTCTTGGGGGCTCCTACAATGAGCAGTTCTTC	CASSGLGGSYNEQFF
TRBV5-1	few	TRBJ2-1	NA	TGCGCCAGCAGCTTGCCAGGGAGAAATGAGCAGTTCTTC	CASSLPGRNEQFF
TRBV5-1	NA	TRBJ2-3	NA	TGCGCCAGCAGCTCGGACCCTACTAGCACAGATACGCAGTATTTT	CASSSDPTSTDTQYF
TRBV5-1	NA	TRBJ2-3	NA	TGCGCCAGCAGCTTGGACAATTATTCAGATACGCAGTATTTT	CASSLDNYSDTQYF
TRBV20-1	NA	TRBJ2-1	TRBD2	TGCAGTGCTAGAGATGACCGGGTAGTAGCGGGAGGAGGAGGCAATGAGCAGTTCTTC	CSARDDRVVAGGGGNEQFF
TRBV20-1	few	TRBJ2-1	NA	TGCAGTGCTAGAGATTCAAGAAATGAGCAGTTCTTC	CSARDSRNEQFF
TRBV7-9	NA	TRBJ2-5	TRBD1	TGTGCCAGCAGCTCCGGACAGGGGTTCGGAGAGACCCAGTACTTC	CASSSGQGFGETQYF
TRBV4-1	many	TRBJ1-2	NA	TGCGCCAGCAGCCAAGATCGAGAGGCCAACTATGGCTACACCTTC	CASSQDREANYGYTF
TRBV3-1	few	TRBJ2-1	NA	TGTGCCAGCAGCCAAGGGAGGGCTCTCGGCAATGAGCAGTTCTTC	CASSQGRALGNEQFF
TRBV6-1	few	TRBJ1-1	NA	TGTGCCAGCAGCCCAACCAGAACGGCAGCTTTCTTT	CASSPTRTAAFF
TRBV3-1	few	TRBJ2-3	NA	TGTGCCAGCAGCCCGGGACTTCTCACAGATACGCAGTATTTT	CASSPGLLTDTQYF
TRBV12-3/TRBV12-4	many	TRBJ1-2	NA	TGTGCCAGCAGTGCACCGGGCCTTGGGGGCTATGGCTACACCTTC	CASSAPGLGGYGYTF
TRBV7-9	few	TRBJ2-7	NA	TGTGCCAGCAGCTTAAGGGTTGAACCCTACGAGCAGTACTTC	CASSLRVEPYEQYF
TRBV29-1	few	TRBJ2-2	NA	TGCAGCGTCGGTCACGGAAACACCGGGGAGCTGTTTTTT	CSVGHGNTGELFF
TRBV6-1	few	TRBJ2-1	TRBD1	TGTGCCAGCCTGAGGGGGCCGGAAGACAATGAGCAGTTCTTC	CASLRGPEDNEQFF
TRBV5-1	few	TRBJ2-3	NA	TGCGCCAGCAGCTACTCTAGCACAGATACGCAGTATTTT	CASSYSSTDTQYF